The present TCR beta chain was sequenced within a study of blood T cells in healthy people across ages. Study-wide findings and caveats: Per million T cells, the diversity of TCR beta decreased roughly linearly as age advanced.

On this clonotype itself: The antigen is undetermined.

The use of a sample-barcoded 5' primer and a J-beta primer mix characterized a second PCR of roughly 7 to 11 cycles. Per-sample output comprised a minimum of 2.5 million paired-end reads containing CDR3. TCRdb recomputed calls from the 5' RACE reads with MiXCR, one row per CDR3 protein. The top ten hold around 2.1% of the sample, which has 1.5 million to 2 million distinct CDR3 sequences, about 50% seen once. This CDR3 has 16 residues. Losses at the gene ends were 5 bases for V and 12 bases for J; bases not matched to a gene: 18. In germline, CDR1 is SGHTA, CDR2 FQGNSA. The V call is TRBV7-2, the J call TRBJ2-1, with 8 bases fitting TRBD2. This clonotype was obtained from a woman aged 40 to 50 in good health. Sequences were obtained from blood. The CDR3 region has the DNA TGTGCCAGCAGCCTCGGGGGACTAGGTCGTTGGGAGCGGCAGTTCTTC. Translation gives CASSLGGLGRWERQFF.